These 14 T cell receptor beta chains share one sample of origin, sequenced in a study of shared clonotypes between healthy human individuals. The table came from immunoSEQ multiplex PCR; TCRdb's copy has only in-frame clones and leaves some out. The sample has 2 million to 3 million clones, 90% to 95% seen once. Sequenced: naive CD4+ T cells from PBMCs. Subset reported: CD45RA+ positively selected. These receptors originate from a man between 18 and 35 years old in good health. Some clones in this sample may be carry-over from other donors' samples.

The rearrangement uses TRBV2 and TRBJ1-3; unclear D gene. Germline V CDR1 and CDR2: SNHLY, FYNNEI. The CDR3 contains 15 residues. V was trimmed by 4 bases and J by 0 bases, leaving 10 bases between them. The CDR3, as DNA: TGTGCCAGCAGTGTACGGATTGACTCTGGAAACACCATATATTTT. Amino acid sequence: CASSVRIDSGNTIYF.

The gene calls are TRBV30 and TRBJ1-2, with D maybe TRBD1 (5 bases). Trimming took off 2 bases at V and 4 bases at J, with 17 bases between the two ends. Germline assignment: CDR1 GTSNPN and CDR2 SVGIG (reference sequence). The CDR3 runs 15 residues. The CDR3 DNA is TGTGCCTGGAGTCCGGCAGGGACGGGTCGCTATGGCTACACCTTC. As protein: CAWSPAGTGRYGYTF.

In regard to this clone: In the same sample, other DNA sequences code for this CDR3. This rearrangement joins TRBV9 to TRBJ1-1; D is undetermined. CDR1 SGDLS and CDR2 YYNGEE come from the germline V gene. The CDR3 is 13 amino acids. V lost 2 bases and J 1 base, leaving 6 bases between the germline ends. This CDR3 is CASSVLENTEAFF. In nucleotides, the CDR3 is TGTGCCAGCAGCGTTTTAGAGAACACTGAAGCTTTCTTT.

The chain links TRBV5-4 to TRBJ2-5; 8 positions agree with TRBD2. There are 15 residues in the CDR3. Losses at the gene ends were 4 bases for V and 6 bases for J; bases not matched to a gene: 11. The germline V gene has CDR1 SGHNT and CDR2 YYREEE (reference sequence). The CDR3 DNA follows: TGTGCCAGCAGCCTCACCGGGACTAGAGAGAAGACCCAGTACTTC. Protein: CASSLTGTREKTQYF.

On this clone itself: The same CDR3 also results from other DNA sequences found in this sample. V is TRBV5-1 and J is TRBJ2-7; D call uncertain. The CDR3 length is 15 residues. CDR1 SGHRS and CDR2 YFSETQ come from the germline V gene. V lost 0 bases and J lost 4, with 14 bases in between. The CDR3 sequence is CASSLVAGGRYEQYF. The CDR3 DNA reads TGCGCCAGCAGCTTGGTAGCTGGCGGCAGGTACGAGCAGTACTTC.

The chain combines TRBV6-5 with TRBJ2-1; TRBD2 might be the D (6 bases). The germline gives CDR1 MNHEY, CDR2 SVGAGI. With 6 bases removed from V and 5 bases from J, the gap between germline ends came to 17 bases. The CDR3 has 15 residues. Written as DNA, the CDR3 is TGTGCCAGCAGACTTGACTGGCGGGGCGACAATGAGCAGTTCTTC. Its translation: CASRLDWRGDNEQFF.

The rearrangement links TRBV28 to TRBJ2-7, with 7 bases identical to TRBD1. V trimming: 7 bases; J trimming: 4 bases; junction bases outside the gene matches: 4. This CDR3 has 12 residues. Germline V gene data show CDR1 as MDHEN and CDR2 as SYDVKM. The CDR3 protein is CASKGAWYEQYF. The CDR3 bases are TGTGCCAGCAAGGGGGCATGGTACGAGCAGTACTTC.

The rearrangement joins TRBV7-2 to TRBJ1-3, with 8 nucleotides matching TRBD1. The CDR3 spans 15 residues. The J segment lost 8 bases and the V segment lost 1 base, leaving 7 bases of the junction unmatched. CDR1 is SGHTA, CDR2 FQGNSA, per germline. CDR3 in amino acids: CASSLDRGKVDTIYF. Written as DNA, the CDR3 is TGTGCCAGCAGCTTAGACAGGGGGAAAGTAGACACCATATATTTT.

With regard to this clone: The sample contains more than one DNA sequence encoding this CDR3. CDR3 nucleotide sequence: TGCGCCAGCAGCTCGGCGGGGGGCACAGATACGCAGTATTTT. Translation gives CASSSAGGTDTQYF. The V call is TRBV5-1, the J call TRBJ2-3; 7 bases match TRBD2. The V segment lost 3 bases and the J segment 1 base; nucleotides outside the gene matches: 2. Germline assignment: CDR1 SGHRS and CDR2 YFSETQ. CDR3 length equals 14 residues.

The rearrangement links TRBV19 to TRBJ2-7; D gene uncertain. Trimming pared 4 bases from V and 1 base from J, leaving 11 bases between. The CDR3 totals 14 residues. Germline CDR1 and CDR2: LNHDA and SQIVND (reference sequence). The CDR3 reads CASSTTTDSYEQYF. The CDR3 DNA follows: TGTGCCAGTAGTACAACCACCGATTCCTACGAGCAGTACTTC.

The V and J genes are TRBV11-2 and TRBJ2-1; D not resolved. Between the trimmed V and J ends, which lost 5 bases and 8 bases, there was a span of 13 bases. CDR3 length: 13 residues. The germline V gene has CDR1 SGHAT and CDR2 FQNNGV. CDR3 loop: CASSQSRNDEQFF. As DNA, the CDR3 is TGTGCCAGCAGCCAATCCCGTAACGATGAGCAGTTCTTC.

The rearrangement joins TRBV7-8 to TRBJ1-1, with 10 bases lining up with TRBD1. CDR3 length equals 15 residues. Trimming at V came to 5 bases and at J to 11 bases, leaving 14 bases not matched to a gene. CDR1 and CDR2 from the germline V gene are SGHVS and FQNEAQ. Here the CDR3 reads CASSLRDRGEIPAFF. CDR3 nucleotides: TGTGCCAGCAGCCTCCGGGACAGGGGAGAAATTCCCGCTTTCTTT.

Turning to this clone: A read error may produce the germline difference seen at one junction end. This chain uses TRBV20-1 with TRBJ2-7, with 7 bases identical to TRBD2. This CDR3 is 9 amino acids long. Germline CDR1 DFQATT, CDR2 SNEGSKA (reference sequence). The CDR3: CSVGEGGNF. The CDR3 DNA is TGCAGTGTGGGGGAGGGAGGGAACTTC.

In regard to this clone: This sample includes further DNA sequences coding for the same CDR3. The J gene is TRBJ1-1, the V gene TRBV7-2; D gene uncertain. The CDR3 contains 13 residues. The V end lost 2 bases, the J end lost 1 base, and 5 bases lay between the germline ends. Germline values: CDR1 SGHTA, CDR2 FQGNSA. CDR3 in DNA: TGTGCCAGCAGCTTACACAGGAACACTGAAGCTTTCTTT. This encodes CASSLHRNTEAFF.